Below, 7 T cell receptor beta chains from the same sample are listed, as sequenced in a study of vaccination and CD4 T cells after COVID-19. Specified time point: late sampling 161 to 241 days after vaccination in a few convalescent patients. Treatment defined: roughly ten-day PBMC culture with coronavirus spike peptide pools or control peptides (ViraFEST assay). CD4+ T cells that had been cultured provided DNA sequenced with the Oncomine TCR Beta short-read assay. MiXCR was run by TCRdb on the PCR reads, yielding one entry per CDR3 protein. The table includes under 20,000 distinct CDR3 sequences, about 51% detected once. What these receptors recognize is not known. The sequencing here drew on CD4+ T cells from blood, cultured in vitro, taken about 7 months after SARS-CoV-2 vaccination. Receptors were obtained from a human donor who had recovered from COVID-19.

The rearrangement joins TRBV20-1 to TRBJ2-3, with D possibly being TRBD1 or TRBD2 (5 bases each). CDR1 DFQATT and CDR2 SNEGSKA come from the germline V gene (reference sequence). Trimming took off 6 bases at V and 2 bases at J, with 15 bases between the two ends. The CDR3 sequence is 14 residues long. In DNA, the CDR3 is TGCAGTGCCGTCGAGGGGCCCTACACAGATACGCAGTATTTT. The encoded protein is CSAVEGPYTDTQYF.

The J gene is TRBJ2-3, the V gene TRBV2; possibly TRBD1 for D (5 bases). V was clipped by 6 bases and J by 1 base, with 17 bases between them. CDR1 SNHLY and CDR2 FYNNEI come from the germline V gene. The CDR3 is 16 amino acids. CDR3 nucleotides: TGTGCCAGCAGACTCCCCCAGGGCAGGGGCACAGATACGCAGTATTTT. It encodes CASRLPQGRGTDTQYF.

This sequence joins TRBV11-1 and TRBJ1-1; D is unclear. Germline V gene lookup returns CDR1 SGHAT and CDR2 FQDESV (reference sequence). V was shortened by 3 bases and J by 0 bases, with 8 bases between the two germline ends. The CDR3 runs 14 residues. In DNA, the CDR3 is TGTGCCAGCAGCTTGGCCTTTATGAACACTGAAGCTTTCTTT. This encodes CASSLAFMNTEAFF.

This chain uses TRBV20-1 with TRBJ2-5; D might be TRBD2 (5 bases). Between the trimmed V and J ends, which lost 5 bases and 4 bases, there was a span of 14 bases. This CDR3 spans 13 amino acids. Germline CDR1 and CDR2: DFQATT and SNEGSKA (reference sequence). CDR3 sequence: CSAFDGRGETQYF. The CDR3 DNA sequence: TGCAGTGCTTTTGATGGCCGGGGAGAGACCCAGTACTTC.

In DNA, the CDR3 is TGTGCCAGCAGCCCCACGGGAAACCCCACACTACAGTACTTC. Translating gives CASSPTGNPTLQYF. The chain links TRBV7-2 to TRBJ2-7; D possibly corresponds to TRBD2 (5 bases). CDR1 and CDR2 (germline): SGHTA, FQGNSA. This CDR3 spans 14 amino acids. V gave up 5 bases and J gave up 10 bases, with 21 bases separating them.

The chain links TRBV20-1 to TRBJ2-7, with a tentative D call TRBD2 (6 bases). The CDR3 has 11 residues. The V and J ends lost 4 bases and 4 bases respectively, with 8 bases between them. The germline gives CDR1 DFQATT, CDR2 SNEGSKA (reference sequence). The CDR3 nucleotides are TGCAGTGCTAAACTAGCTTACGAGCAGTACTTC. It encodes CSAKLAYEQYF.

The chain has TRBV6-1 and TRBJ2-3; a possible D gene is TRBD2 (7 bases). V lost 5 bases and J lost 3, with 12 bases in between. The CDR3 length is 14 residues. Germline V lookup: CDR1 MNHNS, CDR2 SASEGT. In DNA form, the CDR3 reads TGTGCCAGCAGTAAGGGGGGGGCGACAGATACGCAGTATTTT. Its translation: CASSKGGATDTQYF.